What follows are 7 T cell receptor beta chains derived from one specimen sequenced in a study of OX40 agonist ivuxolimab in advanced cancers. Data came from immunoSEQ multiplex PCR; TCRdb stores just in-frame clones and leaves some out. The repertoire consists of tens of thousands of clones, with around 85% occurring once and the leading ten covering less than 5.5%. The specimen was CD4+ or CD8+ T cells sorted from blood, collected in a trial of the OX40 agonist ivuxolimab. The receptors shown here come from an adult with an advanced solid tumor such as melanoma, head and neck, liver or kidney cancer.

This clone was seen a single time. The rearrangement links TRBV5-6 to TRBJ2-5, with TRBD2 identical over 9 bases. The V segment lost 2 bases and the J segment 7 bases; nucleotides outside the gene matches: 6. In germline, CDR1 is SGHDT, CDR2 YYEEEE. The CDR3 is made up of 14 amino acids. This CDR3 is CASSFGGLAGTQYF. The CDR3, as DNA: TGTGCCAGCAGCTTCGGGGGACTAGCAGGGACCCAGTACTTC.

The V and J genes are TRBV30 and TRBJ2-2; D is ambiguous. Germline CDR1 GTSNPN, CDR2 SVGIG (reference sequence). This CDR3 contains 13 residues. V lost 1 base and J lost 4, with 7 bases in between. The CDR3 DNA reads as TGTGCCTGGAGTGACAGTGTCACCGGGGAGCTGTTTTTT. It is translated as CAWSDSVTGELFF.

The CDR3 region has the DNA TGTGCCAGCAGCCTGTTCGACGGGAGCTCCTACAATGAGCAGTTCTTC. Residues: CASSLFDGSSYNEQFF. The chain recombines TRBV7-6 with TRBJ2-1; possibly TRBD2 for D (6 bases). Germline CDR1 is SGHVS and CDR2 is FNYEAQ. The CDR3 covers 16 residues. V was pared by 5 bases and J by 0 bases, with 14 bases between.

This chain connects TRBV10-3 to TRBJ2-7, with 7 positions matching TRBD2. CDR1 is ENHRY, CDR2 SYGVKD, per germline. This CDR3 contains 14 residues. The V gene end was trimmed by 3 bases and the J gene end by 1 base; junction bases not matched to a gene: 3. CDR3 coding DNA: TGTGCCATCAGTGAAGGCGGGGGATCCTACGAGCAGTACTTC. Residues: CAISEGGGSYEQYF.

The chain couples TRBV4-1 to TRBJ1-2; a weak D match, TRBD1 (6 bases). The CDR3 loop spans 14 amino acids. Deletions cut 4 bases from V and 7 bases from J, with 16 bases between. Germline-derived CDR1 and CDR2 are MGHRA and YSYEKL. CDR3 region: CASSPIGGAGGYTF. The CDR3 region has the DNA TGCGCCAGCAGCCCGATCGGGGGGGCCGGTGGCTACACCTTC.

The chain joins TRBV21-1 to TRBJ2-3. TRBV21-1 is a pseudogene. The CDR3 spans 15 residues. The DNA for the CDR3 is TGTGCCAGCAGCAAAGTAACGGGGCACACAGATACGCAGTATTTT. Protein: CASSKVTGHTDTQYF.

The chain is built from TRBV19 and TRBJ1-2; D is undetermined. The CDR3 covers 13 residues. Germline V gives CDR1 LNHDA, CDR2 SQIVND (reference sequence). V was trimmed by 0 bases and J by 1 base, leaving 3 bases between them. In nucleotides, the CDR3 is TGTGCCAGTAGTATAGAACTTAACTATGGCTACACCTTC. This sequence encodes CASSIELNYGYTF.